Below are 15 T cell receptor beta chains sequenced from a single sample in a study of blood T cells in healthy people across ages. PCR was performed a second time for about 7 to 12 cycles using a sample-barcoded 5' primer and a J-beta primer mix. A single record per CDR3 protein comes from TCRdb applying MiXCR to the 5' RACE reads. Among about 1,800,000 distinct CDR3 sequences listed, about 28% were seen once. Material for sequencing was blood. Source of these receptors: a woman under 40 in good health.

This chain connects TRBV4-2 to TRBJ1-1, with 7 nucleotides matching TRBD1. CDR1 LGHNA and CDR2 YNFKEQ come from the germline V gene. Trimming at V came to 4 bases and at J to 0 bases, leaving 8 bases not matched to a gene. This CDR3 is built from 16 residues. The CDR3 nucleotides read TGTGCCAGCAGCCCTGCGGGACAGACAATGAACACTGAAGCTTTCTTT. This codes for CASSPAGQTMNTEAFF.

This clonotype came up a few times. The V and J genes are TRBV2 and TRBJ2-1, with 13 nucleotides matching TRBD2. With 5 bases clipped from V and 7 bases from J, the junction kept 5 bases outside the gene matches. This CDR3 has 15 residues. From germline, CDR1 is SNHLY and CDR2 FYNNEI. The CDR3 loop is CASSPGLAGLNEQFF. CDR3 bases: TGTGCCAGCAGTCCGGGACTAGCGGGGTTGAATGAGCAGTTCTTC.

Worth noting for this clonotype: This may be a read error, as it is one base from a much larger clone. The DNA for the CDR3 is TGCGCCAGCAGTATGCAAATAGCGGGAACCCACGAGCAGTACTTC. It is translated as CASSMQIAGTHEQYF. The chain uses TRBV5-1 and TRBJ2-5; 8 bases are a match to TRBD2. The tail of the sequence fits TRBJ2-7 better, so the J call may be wrong. Germline CDR1 and CDR2: SGHRS and YFSETQ. CDR3 length equals 15 residues.

This clonotype has more than one count but fewer than ten. The junction differs from germline at one of its ends, possibly a read error. The chain employs TRBV18 and TRBJ2-6, with 9 bases matching TRBD1. Per germline, CDR1 KGHSH and CDR2 LQKENI. CDR3 length equals 17 residues. The CDR3 protein is CASSPTGGLSGANVRTF. In nucleotides, the CDR3 is TGTGCCAGCTCACCTACAGGGGGCTTATCTGGGGCCAACGTCCGGACTTTC. The full variable domain, its missing parts supplied by reference TRBV18 and TRBJ2-6, is NAGVMQNPRHLVRRRGQEARLRCSPMKGHSHVYWYRQLPEEGLKFMVYLQKENIIDESGMPKERFSAEFPKEGPSILRIQQVVRGDSAAYFCASSPTGGLSGANVRTFGAGSRLTVL.

Ten or more counts support this clonotype. V and J are TRBV7-2 and TRBJ2-5, with 10 positions matching TRBD2. Per germline, CDR1 SGHTA and CDR2 FQGNSA. This CDR3 spans 15 amino acids. Unmatched junction bases numbered 4, after V lost 5 bases and J lost 1 base. The CDR3 nucleotides read TGTGCCAGCAGCGATAGCGGGAGGATCCAAGAGACCCAGTACTTC. Amino acid sequence: CASSDSGRIQETQYF.

The chain combines TRBV2 with TRBJ1-5; no firm D call. The CDR3 spans 13 residues. V dropped 3 bases and J dropped 9 bases, with 12 bases sitting between them. The germline gives CDR1 SNHLY, CDR2 FYNNEI. CDR3: CASSEGSVGPQHF. CDR3 in DNA: TGTGCCAGCAGTGAGGGATCGGTCGGGCCCCAGCATTTT.

The chain recombines TRBV3-1 with TRBJ2-1; D gene ambiguous. V was trimmed by 0 bases and J by 10 bases, leaving 13 bases between them. Per germline, CDR1 LGHDT and CDR2 YNNKEL (reference sequence). This CDR3 is 14 amino acids long. Here the CDR3 reads CASSQDLVRGEQFF. CDR3 DNA: TGTGCCAGCAGCCAAGATTTGGTAAGAGGCGAGCAGTTCTTC.

Concerning this clonotype itself: The germline gene is not matched at one end of the junction; a read error may be the cause. The chain is built from TRBV2 and TRBJ2-7, with 10 positions matching TRBD1. Germline assignment: CDR1 SNHLY and CDR2 FYNNEI. This CDR3 contains 15 residues. The CDR3 DNA follows: TGTGTCAGCAGAGGGGACAGGGGATCCTGCTACGAGCAGTACTTC. Protein sequence: CVSRGDRGSCYEQYF.

The chain couples TRBV3-1 to TRBJ2-6; D is uncertain. V was clipped by 0 bases and J by 0 bases, with 12 bases between them. The CDR3 totals 18 residues. Germline V gene lookup returns CDR1 LGHDT and CDR2 YNNKEL (reference sequence). Here the CDR3 DNA reads TGTGCCAGCAGCCAAGACGACGGTGGCTCCTCTGGGGCCAACGTCCTGACTTTC. It translates to CASSQDDGGSSGANVLTF.

In this sample, this clonotype turned up a few times. The chain employs TRBV7-2 and TRBJ2-7, with a tentative D call TRBD1 (6 bases). Trimming shortened V by 5 bases and J by 1 base, and 12 bases separated the two germline ends. This CDR3 is built from 14 residues. Germline V lookup: CDR1 SGHTA, CDR2 FQGNSA. The CDR3 coding sequence is TGTGCCAGCAGCCGCCGACAGGCTTCCTACGAGCAGTACTTC. Translating gives CASSRRQASYEQYF.

This clonotype was seen many times. The V call is TRBV5-5, the J call TRBJ2-4; tentatively, D is TRBD2 (6 bases). Trimming removed 5 bases from V and 0 bases from J, with 12 bases in between. The CDR3 sequence is 15 residues long. The germline V gene encodes CDR1 SGHKS and CDR2 YYEKEE (reference sequence). Here the CDR3 DNA reads TGTGCCAGCAGTCCCGGGAGAGGAGCCAAAAACATTCAGTACTTC. It is translated as CASSPGRGAKNIQYF.

This chain links TRBV9 with TRBJ2-4; 8 bases map to TRBD2. The J call may be in error: the DNA end matches TRBJ2-5 better. Germline CDR1 reads SGDLS; CDR2 reads YYNGEE. The CDR3 contains 15 residues. The CDR3 sequence: CASSVVGGALETQYF. The CDR3 coding sequence is TGTGCCAGCAGCGTAGTCGGGGGGGCTCTTGAGACCCAGTACTTC.

This clonotype showed up many times. This chain uses TRBV27 with TRBJ2-1, with 8 bases that match TRBD1. Per germline, CDR1 MNHEY and CDR2 SMNVEV (reference sequence). This CDR3 comprises 14 residues. Trimming took 5 bases from V and 10 from J; bases not matched to a gene: 10. The CDR3 DNA follows: TGTGCCAGCAGTCCCACGACAGGGGCCAGGGAGCAGTTCTTC. Protein sequence: CASSPTTGAREQFF.

The chain employs TRBV25-1 and TRBJ1-4; D call uncertain. The CDR3 runs 15 residues. Germline V gene sequence: CDR1 MGHDK, CDR2 SYGVNS. V was cut by 4 bases and J by 4 bases, with 13 bases left in between. For the CDR3, the DNA is TGTGCCAGCAGTGGATTATCAGGAGATAATGAAAAACTGTTTTTT. This sequence encodes CASSGLSGDNEKLFF.

This chain connects TRBV21-1 to TRBJ2-7; the table gives TRBD2 as D, unverified against the DNA. TRBV21-1 is a pseudogene. The CDR3 consists of 16 residues. DNA for the CDR3: TGTGCCAGCAGCAAATGCAGCGGGGACAGCTCCTACGAGCAGTACTTC. It translates to CASSKCSGDSSYEQYF.